The 17 T cell receptor beta chains below were found in one sample sequenced in a study of blood T cell repertoires in COVID-19 (dated by TCRdb to about 2020). The library was produced with the immunoSEQ multiplex PCR assay. The table was pulled from immuneACCESS by TCRdb, which kept in-frame rearrangements only. Such tables lose some clones; where checked, under half of the loss comes from unresolved V genes, and the rest has no known cause. The sample includes about 140,000 clones, with 85% to 90% observed a single time. The biggest ten clones account for over 1.5% of the sample. Sequenced material: peripheral blood. The receptors stem from a woman aged 60 to 75 with acute or convalescent COVID-19.

V is TRBV6-5 and J is TRBJ1-5; tentative D call: TRBD1 (5 bases). Trimming removed 8 bases from V and 6 bases from J, with 11 bases in between. The CDR3 has 12 amino acids. Germline assignment: CDR1 MNHEY and CDR2 SVGAGI. This CDR3 is CASFGGSQPQHF. CDR3 sequence (DNA): TGTGCCAGCTTTGGGGGGAGTCAGCCCCAGCATTTT.

This sequence joins TRBV18 and TRBJ2-5; D is ambiguous. Germline lookup yields CDR1 KGHSH and CDR2 LQKENI. V was clipped by 4 bases and J by 0 bases, with 3 bases between them. The CDR3 spans 12 residues. The CDR3 sequence is CASSRDQETQYF. The CDR3 bases are TGTGCCAGCTCACGCGACCAAGAGACCCAGTACTTC.

The chain combines TRBV7-8 with TRBJ2-6; D gene ambiguous. The CDR3 length is 15 residues. Germline V gene data show CDR1 as SGHVS and CDR2 as FQNEAQ. V lost 1 base, J lost 0 bases, and 4 bases lay in between. The CDR3 region has the DNA TGTGCCAGCAGCTTAGACAGCTCTGGGGCCAACGTCCTGACTTTC. Its translation: CASSLDSSGANVLTF. Full variable domain (missing parts from reference TRBV7-8 and TRBJ2-6): GAGVSQSPRYKVAKRGQDVALRCDPISGHVSLFWYQQALGQGPEFLTYFQNEAQLDKSGLPSDRFFAERPEGSVSTLKIQRTQQEDSAVYLCASSLDSSGANVLTFGAGSRLTVL.

The CDR3 DNA reads TGTGCCAGCAGACCGGGACAGGCGAACTATGGCTACACCTTC. It encodes CASRPGQANYGYTF. The rearrangement links TRBV6-5 to TRBJ1-2, with 8 bases fitting TRBD1. The J segment lost 2 bases and the V segment lost 6 bases, leaving 5 bases of the junction unmatched. Germline V CDR1 and CDR2: MNHEY, SVGAGI. The CDR3 consists of 14 residues.

This clone appeared a single time. V gene TRBV6-5 combines with J gene TRBJ1-2; the D gene is possibly TRBD1 (6 bases). The germline V gene has CDR1 MNHEY and CDR2 SVGAGI. V was pared by 2 bases and J by 8 bases, with 15 bases between. This CDR3 has 14 amino acids. DNA for the CDR3: TGTGCCAGCAGTTACCGGCTCAGGGGCGAGGGCTACACCTTC. Translating gives CASSYRLRGEGYTF.

This chain joins TRBV27 and TRBJ1-1; D is ambiguous. CDR3 size: 11 residues. The V and J ends lost 6 bases and 1 base respectively, with 3 bases between them. CDR1 and CDR2 (germline): MNHEY, SMNVEV (reference sequence). In DNA form, the CDR3 reads TGTGCCAGCAGACAGAACACTGAAGCTTTCTTT. Translated: CASRQNTEAFF.

The V call is TRBV7-2, the J call TRBJ2-1, with TRBD1 as a possible D gene (6 bases). This CDR3 has 15 residues. The V and J ends lost 1 base and 6 bases respectively, with 13 bases between them. In germline, CDR1 is SGHTA, CDR2 FQGNSA. For the CDR3, the DNA is TGTGCCAGCAGCTTAGGTCAACAGGGATTCAATGAGCAGTTCTTC. This encodes CASSLGQQGFNEQFF. Based on the CDR3 plus reference TRBV7-2 and TRBJ2-1, the full variable domain is GAGVSQSPSNKVTEKGKDVELRCDPISGHTALYWYRQSLGQGLEFLIYFQGNSAPDKSGLPSDRFSAERTGGSVSTLTIQRTQQEDSAVYLCASSLGQQGFNEQFFGPGTRLTVL.

This clone was seen only once. This chain links TRBV14 with TRBJ1-4, with 9 bases lining up with TRBD1. The V segment lost 4 bases and the J segment 8 bases; nucleotides outside the gene matches: 5. CDR3 length: 14 residues. Germline loops: CDR1 SGHDN, CDR2 FVKESK. The CDR3 region is CASSRDRVGEKLFF. The CDR3 coding sequence is TGTGCCAGCAGCCGGGACAGGGTGGGAGAAAAACTGTTTTTT.

The V and J genes are TRBV28 and TRBJ1-5; tentatively, D is TRBD1 (5 bases). The germline V gene encodes CDR1 MDHEN and CDR2 SYDVKM. This CDR3 has 12 residues. V lost 11 bases and J lost 5, with 13 bases in between. CDR3 bases: TGTGCCGAGCGGGGCTGGGATCAGCCCCAGCATTTT. Its protein is CAERGWDQPQHF.

The chain is built from TRBV28 and TRBJ1-2; tentatively, D is TRBD1 (6 bases). In germline, CDR1 is MDHEN, CDR2 SYDVKM. Trimming shortened V by 5 bases and J by 4 bases, and 14 bases separated the two germline ends. CDR3 length: 14 amino acids. CDR3 loop: CASSPLTGIYGYTF. The CDR3 DNA follows: TGTGCCAGCAGTCCCTTAACAGGGATCTATGGCTACACCTTC.

To note about this clone: Within the sample, other DNA sequences also encode this same CDR3. The genes are TRBV7-8 and TRBJ2-2, with 8 bases lining up with TRBD2. This CDR3 contains 17 residues. The V gene end was trimmed by 2 bases and the J gene end by 1 base; junction bases not matched to a gene: 6. Germline CDR1 and CDR2: SGHVS and FQNEAQ. The DNA of the CDR3 is TGTGCCAGCAGCTTACGCCGGGCGGGGGGGAACACCGGGGAGCTGTTTTTT. Translation: CASSLRRAGGNTGELFF.

This chain connects TRBV18 to TRBJ2-1; maybe TRBD1 (6 bases). The CDR3 loop spans 15 amino acids. V gave up 3 bases and J gave up 9 bases, with 18 bases separating them. From germline, CDR1 is KGHSH and CDR2 LQKENI. The CDR3 region has the DNA TGTGCCAGCTCACCGGGACAACCAAATTGGGGTGAGCAGTTCTTC. Translated, it gives CASSPGQPNWGEQFF.

V and J are TRBV3-1 (or the pseudogene TRBV3-2) and TRBJ1-3, with D unclear. Germline V lookup: CDR1 LGHDT, CDR2 YNNKEL (reference sequence). V lost 2 bases and J lost 3, with 5 bases in between. The CDR3 has 13 residues. For the CDR3, the DNA is TGTGCCAGCAGCCAATATAATGGAAACACCATATATTTT. This sequence encodes CASSQYNGNTIYF.

This clone is a singleton in its sample. This rearrangement joins TRBV19 to TRBJ1-1; weak D call: TRBD1 (6 bases). The V gene's germline CDR1 is LNHDA and CDR2 SQIVND (reference sequence). V was pared by 4 bases and J by 4 bases, with 19 bases between. There are 16 residues in the CDR3. This CDR3 is CASSNGGRGVSTEAFF. The CDR3 DNA reads as TGTGCCAGTAGTAACGGGGGGCGTGGGGTCAGCACTGAAGCTTTCTTT.

This chain links TRBV27 with TRBJ1-2; 9 nucleotides align to TRBD1. This CDR3 comprises 12 residues. V was clipped by 5 bases and J by 8 bases; unmatched bases: 3. The germline V gene encodes CDR1 MNHEY and CDR2 SMNVEV (reference sequence). Written as DNA, the CDR3 is TGTGCCAGCAGTACAGGGGGCGGCGGCTACACCTTC. This translates into CASSTGGGGYTF.

The V call is TRBV28, the J call TRBJ1-6, with D possibly being TRBD1 (5 bases). Germline V gene sequence: CDR1 MDHEN, CDR2 SYDVKM. The CDR3 runs to 15 residues. Trimming took 4 bases from V and 1 from J, leaving 8 bases between them. The DNA for the CDR3 is TGTGCCAGCAGTTCAGGGCTGTCCTATAATTCACCCCTCCACTTT. This codes for CASSSGLSYNSPLHF.

This chain connects TRBV19 to TRBJ1-5; 7 positions agree with TRBD1. Germline trimming cut 8 bases from V and 12 bases from J; bases unmatched to any gene: 1. The germline CDR1 and CDR2 sequences are LNHDA and SQIVND (reference sequence). The CDR3 is 9 amino acids. CDR3 sequence (DNA): TGTGCCAGTGGGGACAGCCAGCATTTT. Amino acid sequence: CASGDSQHF.